The 10 T cell receptor beta chains reported below all come from one sample, sequenced in a study of blood T cell repertoires in COVID-19. Method: immunoSEQ multiplex PCR; TCRdb's copy keeps in-frame clones and lacks some. The table records approximately 300,000 clones, around nine tenths of them present only once. The sequenced sample was peripheral blood. These receptors originate from a young man with acute or convalescent COVID-19.

This chain connects TRBV28 to TRBJ2-7, with D perhaps TRBD2 (6 bases). This CDR3 is built from 15 residues. V lost 5 bases to trimming and J lost 2 bases, with 16 bases between them. Germline V CDR1 and CDR2: MDHEN, SYDVKM. The CDR3 DNA is TGTGCCAGCAGTCGGGCCGGGACTCTCACCTACGAGCAGTACTTC. Its protein is CASSRAGTLTYEQYF. Based on the CDR3 plus reference TRBV28 and TRBJ2-7, the full variable domain is DVKVTQSSRYLVKRTGEKVFLECVQDMDHENMFWYRQDPGLGLRLIYFSYDVKMKEKGDIPEGYSVSREKKERFSLILESASTNQTSMYLCASSRAGTLTYEQYFGPGTRLTVT.

This chain connects TRBV10-2 to TRBJ2-7; no firm D call. Germline CDR1 is WSHSY and CDR2 is SAAADI. Trimming shortened V by 7 bases and J by 0 bases, and 10 bases separated the two germline ends. The CDR3 spans 13 residues. The CDR3 spells CASNPPGSYEQYF. The CDR3, as DNA: TGCGCCAGCAATCCCCCAGGCTCCTACGAGCAGTACTTC.

V and J are TRBV27 and TRBJ1-4; TRBD1 is a possible D gene (5 bases). CDR3 size: 15 residues. V was cut by 5 bases and J by 3 bases, with 13 bases left in between. The germline gives CDR1 MNHEY, CDR2 SMNVEV (reference sequence). CDR3 sequence reads: CASSRGISSNEKLFF. The CDR3 bases are TGTGCCAGCAGTCGGGGGATAAGTTCTAATGAAAAACTGTTTTTT. The full variable domain, its missing parts supplied by reference TRBV27 and TRBJ1-4, is EAQVTQNPRYLITVTGKKLTVTCSQNMNHEYMSWYRQDPGLGLRQIYYSMNVEVTDKGDVPEGYKVSRKEKRNFPLILESPSPNQTSLYFCASSRGISSNEKLFFGSGTQLSVL.

The chain uses TRBV14 and TRBJ2-7, with 7 nucleotides matching TRBD1. Germline V gene sequence: CDR1 SGHDN, CDR2 FVKESK. The CDR3 is 14 amino acids. V shed 2 bases, J shed 3 bases, and the junction held 4 bases outside the gene matches. The CDR3 DNA sequence: TGTGCCAGCAGCCAATACAGGGGAGACTACGAGCAGTACTTC. Protein: CASSQYRGDYEQYF.

The rearrangement joins TRBV4-1 to TRBJ1-3; possible D gene TRBD1, 5 bases. V was cut by 0 bases and J by 11 bases, with 11 bases left in between. Germline assignment: CDR1 MGHRA and CDR2 YSYEKL. The CDR3 runs 13 residues. The CDR3 reads CASSQDLRGAIYF. The DNA of the CDR3 is TGCGCCAGCAGCCAAGACCTGCGGGGGGCCATATATTTT.

The rearrangement joins TRBV3-1 (or the pseudogene TRBV3-2) to TRBJ2-7; D is undetermined. The CDR3 is made up of 14 amino acids. Germline V gives CDR1 LGHDT, CDR2 YNNKEL (reference sequence). V dropped 1 base and J dropped 2 bases, with 9 bases sitting between them. The CDR3 DNA follows: TGTGCCAGCAGCCAAGTGGGTGGGCCCTACGAGCAGTACTTC. This gives the protein CASSQVGGPYEQYF.

The chain has TRBV11-2 and TRBJ2-1; a possible D gene is TRBD2 (7 bases). CDR1 SGHAT and CDR2 FQNNGV come from the germline V gene. With 1 base removed from V and 10 bases from J, the gap between germline ends came to 20 bases. CDR3 length equals 16 residues. The CDR3 here is CASSLGGGGPGWEQFF. CDR3 bases: TGTGCCAGCAGCTTAGGAGGCGGGGGCCCCGGCTGGGAGCAGTTCTTC.

This chain connects TRBV28 to TRBJ1-3; possible D gene TRBD1, 6 bases. The V end was cut by 7 bases, the J end by 1 base, with 11 bases between. Germline CDR1 reads MDHEN; CDR2 reads SYDVKM. This CDR3 has 14 amino acids. The CDR3 loop is CASTEGTSGNTIYF. In DNA, the CDR3 is TGTGCCAGCACCGAAGGGACATCTGGAAACACCATATATTTT. Together with reference TRBV28 and TRBJ1-3, the CDR3 gives the full variable domain: DVKVTQSSRYLVKRTGEKVFLECVQDMDHENMFWYRQDPGLGLRLIYFSYDVKMKEKGDIPEGYSVSREKKERFSLILESASTNQTSMYLCASTEGTSGNTIYFGEGSWLTVV.

CDR3 protein: CATSGPGQDHYGYTF. In DNA, the CDR3 is TGTGCCACCAGTGGCCCGGGACAGGACCACTATGGCTACACCTTC. The chain carries TRBV24-1 and TRBJ1-2, with 8 bases aligning to TRBD1. CDR3 size: 15 residues. Germline V lookup: CDR1 KGHDR, CDR2 SFDVKD. V lost 5 bases and J lost 3; bases outside the gene matches: 7.

The V call is TRBV4-1, the J call TRBJ1-1, with TRBD1 identical over 7 bases. CDR1 is MGHRA, CDR2 YSYEKL, per germline. This CDR3 region has 14 residues. V trimming: 4 bases; J trimming: 8 bases; junction bases outside the gene matches: 10. The CDR3 DNA sequence: TGCGCCAGCAGCCGACAAGACAGGGACGGAGAAGCTTTCTTT. Its protein is CASSRQDRDGEAFF.